These 19 T cell receptor beta chains originate from one sample sequenced in a study of OX40 agonist ivuxolimab in advanced cancers. Measured with immunoSEQ multiplex PCR; TCRdb has only the in-frame clones, and not every one. The table includes tens of thousands of clones, roughly three quarters detected once. The sample was CD4+ or CD8+ T cells sorted from blood, taken in a trial of the OX40 agonist ivuxolimab. These receptor sequences come from an adult with an advanced solid tumor such as melanoma, head and neck, liver or kidney cancer.

The V gene is TRBV5-4, the J gene TRBJ1-6; 7 bases fit TRBD1. CDR1 is SGHNT and CDR2 is YYREEE in the germline V gene (reference sequence). J lost 11 bases, V lost 4 bases, and 9 bases had no gene match. The CDR3 sequence is 14 residues long. CDR3 sequence (DNA): TGTGCCAGCAGCAGCGGACAGGCGGGTCCACCCCTCCACTTT. Its translation: CASSSGQAGPPLHF.

The rearrangement uses TRBV11-2 and TRBJ1-1, with D perhaps TRBD1 (5 bases). CDR1 is SGHAT and CDR2 is FQNNGV in the germline V gene. CDR3 length: 17 residues. Trimming stripped 4 bases from V and 2 bases from J, with 20 bases between. The CDR3 protein is CASSSSFGGTENTEAFF. The CDR3 DNA reads as TGTGCCAGCAGCTCGTCTTTTGGGGGAACCGAAAACACTGAAGCTTTCTTT.

The genes are TRBV30 and TRBJ1-5, with a tentative D call TRBD1 (5 bases). Trimming pared 2 bases from V and 5 bases from J, leaving 10 bases between. The CDR3 has 13 residues. Germline-derived CDR1 and CDR2 are GTSNPN and SVGIG (reference sequence). The CDR3 region is CAWSSGGYQPQHF. The DNA of the CDR3 is TGTGCCTGGAGTAGCGGGGGGTATCAGCCCCAGCATTTT.

Concerning this clone: The junction and the germline gene differ at one end; a read error may be behind it. The chain couples TRBV7-2 to TRBJ1-2, with D maybe TRBD1 (6 bases). Germline V lookup: CDR1 SGHTA, CDR2 FQGNSA. The CDR3 has 13 amino acids. CDR3 in amino acids: CASSLISSGGDTF. Written as DNA, the CDR3 is TGTGCCAGCAGCTTGATCTCGTCGGGTGGGGACACATTC.

The chain carries TRBV5-6 and TRBJ2-2; 10 bases line up with TRBD1. Trimming at V came to 0 bases and at J to 4 bases, leaving 6 bases not matched to a gene. Germline CDR1 is SGHDT and CDR2 is YYEEEE. This CDR3 comprises 17 residues. The CDR3 DNA sequence: TGTGCCAGCAGCTTGGAGACAGGGGGCGCGGGCACCGGGGAGCTGTTTTTT. Protein: CASSLETGGAGTGELFF.

The chain employs TRBV18 and TRBJ2-1, with D maybe TRBD1 (6 bases). The CDR3 is 13 residues long. Germline assignment: CDR1 KGHSH and CDR2 LQKENI. V was pared by 4 bases and J by 5 bases, with 9 bases between. The CDR3 nucleotides are TGTGCCAGCTCACTCAACAGGGACAATGAGCAGTTCTTC. Translation: CASSLNRDNEQFF.

This clone was counted a single time. The chain employs TRBV27 and TRBJ1-6; no firm D call. Per germline, CDR1 MNHEY and CDR2 SMNVEV (reference sequence). The CDR3 totals 17 residues. Trimming cost V 4 bases and J 0 bases, with 13 bases left between them. CDR3 in amino acids: CASSSSPASSYNSPLHF. In nucleotides, the CDR3 is TGTGCCAGCAGTTCGTCGCCTGCAAGCTCCTATAATTCACCCCTCCACTTT.

V and J are TRBV18 and TRBJ2-5; weak D call: TRBD1 (6 bases). CDR1 and CDR2 from the germline V gene are KGHSH and LQKENI. Trimming left V 6 bases short and J 5 bases short, with 19 bases between. This CDR3 comprises 15 residues. This CDR3 is CASSRRDTQGETQYF. The CDR3 DNA follows: TGTGCCAGCTCCCGCCGGGACACTCAAGGGGAGACCCAGTACTTC.

This clone was seen a handful of times. The V and J genes are TRBV11-1 and TRBJ1-2, with D unclear. This CDR3 has 17 amino acids. From germline, CDR1 is SGHAT and CDR2 FQDESV (reference sequence). The germline V and J ends were trimmed by 4 bases and 2 bases, with 20 bases remaining between them. The CDR3 DNA reads TGTGCCAGCAGCTCACTAGGTCCCCAGAGACCAAACTATGGCTACACCTTC. It specifies CASSSLGPQRPNYGYTF.

In this sample, this clone turned up once. The genes are TRBV5-4 and TRBJ2-2, with D perhaps given as TRBD1 or TRBD2 (5 bases each). The V and J ends lost 4 bases and 4 bases respectively, with 14 bases between them. Germline values: CDR1 SGHNT, CDR2 YYREEE (reference sequence). The CDR3 is 15 amino acids. The CDR3 reads CASSQGTAPTGELFF. CDR3 DNA: TGTGCCAGCAGCCAAGGGACGGCCCCCACCGGGGAGCTGTTTTTT.

CDR3 region: CAWRLAGTQETQYF. The CDR3 nucleotides read TGTGCCTGGAGACTAGCGGGGACCCAAGAGACCCAGTACTTC. The gene calls are TRBV30 and TRBJ2-5, with TRBD2 identical over 10 bases. V lost 3 bases, J lost 1 base, and 2 bases stayed unmatched. CDR1 and CDR2 from the germline V gene are GTSNPN and SVGIG (reference sequence). The length of the CDR3 is 14 residues.

The chain couples TRBV5-6 to TRBJ1-2; D unresolved. CDR1 and CDR2 from the germline V gene are SGHDT and YYEEEE. This CDR3 has 15 residues. Trimming removed 0 bases at V and 0 bases at J, with 9 bases between. CDR3 in amino acids: CASSLAMIPNYGYTF. The CDR3 DNA sequence: TGTGCCAGCAGCTTGGCGATGATTCCTAACTATGGCTACACCTTC.

V and J are TRBV19 and TRBJ2-3; 9 nucleotides line up with TRBD2. Trimming at V came to 4 bases and at J to 2 bases, leaving 4 bases not matched to a gene. From germline, CDR1 is LNHDA and CDR2 SQIVND (reference sequence). The CDR3 spans 15 residues. The CDR3 protein is CASSTGTSFTDTQYF. CDR3 DNA: TGTGCCAGTAGTACCGGGACTAGCTTCACAGATACGCAGTATTTT. Full variable domain (outside the CDR3, taken from reference TRBV19 and TRBJ2-3): DGGITQSPKYLFRKEGQNVTLSCEQNLNHDAMYWYRQDPGQGLRLIYYSQIVNDFQKGDIAEGYSVSREKKESFPLTVTSAQKNPTAFYLCASSTGTSFTDTQYFGPGTRLTVL.

The V gene is TRBV7-9, the J gene TRBJ1-5, with D unresolved. Germline loops: CDR1 SEHNR, CDR2 FQNEAQ (reference sequence). This CDR3 contains 15 residues. Trimming cost V 1 base and J 5 bases, with 12 bases left between them. The CDR3 is CASSLDGRRDQPQHF. The CDR3 DNA reads TGTGCCAGCAGCTTAGACGGCAGGAGGGATCAGCCCCAGCATTTT.

The rearrangement links TRBV6-1 to TRBJ1-2; D remains unclear. The CDR3 loop spans 18 amino acids. The germline V and J ends were trimmed by 2 bases and 0 bases, with 19 bases remaining between them. CDR1 and CDR2 (germline): MNHNS, SASEGT. CDR3: CASSELLARGASNYGYTF. CDR3 DNA sequence: TGTGCCAGCAGTGAACTCCTCGCCCGGGGAGCTTCTAACTATGGCTACACCTTC.

The CDR3 nucleotides are TGTGCCAGCAGTTTTTCCAGGGGACTTGGCTACACCTTC. Translated: CASSFSRGLGYTF. The V call is TRBV28, the J call TRBJ1-2; TRBD1 might be the D (6 bases). Germline values: CDR1 MDHEN, CDR2 SYDVKM. CDR3 length: 13 amino acids. Trimming left V 3 bases short and J 7 bases short, with 12 bases between.

This clone was picked up one time. V gene TRBV28 combines with J gene TRBJ1-4; a weak D match, TRBD1 (5 bases). Deletions cut 11 bases from V and 8 bases from J, with 15 bases between. This CDR3 is built from 12 residues. Germline CDR1 reads MDHEN; CDR2 reads SYDVKM. CDR3 DNA: TGTGCCGGGGGACGACCCACCGAAAAACTGTTTTTT. This encodes CAGGRPTEKLFF.

The rearrangement links TRBV10-1 to TRBJ2-5, with 7 bases identical to TRBD1. The CDR3 is made up of 14 amino acids. Trimming cost V 7 bases and J 4 bases; bases outside gene matches: 9. Germline-derived CDR1 and CDR2 are WNHNN and SYGVQD (reference sequence). CDR3 region: CASKDKQGRETQYF. CDR3 sequence (DNA): TGCGCCAGCAAGGATAAACAGGGGCGAGAGACCCAGTACTTC.

CDR3 residues: CASRPGWPTNEKLFF. Written as DNA, the CDR3 is TGTGCCAGCAGGCCCGGTTGGCCAACTAATGAAAAACTGTTTTTT. The genes are TRBV27 and TRBJ1-4; D unclear. Germline V gives CDR1 MNHEY, CDR2 SMNVEV (reference sequence). There are 15 residues in the CDR3. Trimming removed 6 bases from V and 0 bases from J, with 11 bases in between.